These T cell receptor beta chains were read from a single sample in a study of cytomegalovirus exposure and HLA in healthy donors. Clones were read by immunoSEQ multiplex PCR, and TCRdb kept only the in-frame ones, dropping some. The table shows around 200,000 clones, with 65% to 85% occurring only once. Specimen: PBMCs. Receptor source: a woman younger than 35 in good health and CMV-seropositive. Both conserved end residues are part of each CDR3. A D gene is named only where the DNA matches it firmly. Size is stated for part of the rows, as once, few or many counts, or as a class when the clone is expanded.

V gene	clone size	D gene	J gene	CDR3 protein	CDR3 DNA
TRBV5-4	-	TRBD1	TRBJ1-1	CASSLGLDREAEAFF	TGTGCCAGCAGCTTGGGATTGGACAGGGAAGCTGAAGCTTTCTTT
TRBV5-6	few	-	TRBJ1-2	CASSDRRDSRYGYTF	TGTGCCAGCAGCGACAGACGGGACTCACGCTATGGCTACACCTTC
TRBV2	once	TRBD1	TRBJ1-1	CASKHIQGDEAFF	TGTGCCAGCAAACATATTCAGGGGGATGAAGCTTTCTTT
TRBV6-5	once	TRBD2	TRBJ2-7	CASSPFTSGVYEQYF	TGTGCCAGCAGTCCGTTTACTAGCGGGGTCTACGAGCAGTACTTC
TRBV6-5	-	-	TRBJ2-1	CASSRTAYNEQFF	TGTGCCAGCAGCCGGACAGCCTACAATGAGCAGTTCTTC
TRBV7-7	-	-	TRBJ1-4	CASSPDPNSEKLFF	TGTGCCAGCAGCCCAGACCCTAATAGCGAAAAACTGTTTTTT
TRBV6-1	-	TRBD2	TRBJ2-7	CASTGTSGAYEQYF	TGTGCCAGCACGGGGACTAGCGGGGCCTACGAGCAGTACTTC
TRBV6-1	-	TRBD1	TRBJ2-4	CASSTSGTGRNIQYF	TGTGCCAGCAGTACCTCAGGGACAGGACGAAACATTCAGTACTTC
TRBV15	-	TRBD1	TRBJ2-7	CATSRDWGQGDNEQYF	TGTGCCACCAGCAGAGATTGGGGACAGGGTGACAACGAGCAGTACTTC
TRBV6-5	-	-	TRBJ1-2	CASSSSSLGGDYGYTF	TGTGCCAGCAGTTCCTCCTCCCTCGGGGGGGACTATGGCTACACCTTC
TRBV5-4	-	-	TRBJ2-5	CASSLARQAYQETQYF	TGTGCCAGCAGCTTGGCCCGACAGGCGTACCAAGAGACCCAGTACTTC
TRBV7-8	-	-	TRBJ2-7	CASSSRSYEQYF	TGTGCCAGCAGCTCTAGGTCCTACGAGCAGTACTTC
TRBV6-1	-	-	TRBJ1-6	CATSRGGLYNSPLHF	TGTGCCACCTCTCGGGGGGGTCTCTATAATTCACCCCTCCACTTT
TRBV6-5	-	TRBD2	TRBJ2-5	CASGRGSGGTQYF	TGTGCCAGCGGAAGGGGAAGCGGGGGGACCCAGTACTTC
TRBV6-1	-	-	TRBJ1-1	CASSVRMNTEAFF	TGTGCCAGCAGTGTGCGGATGAACACTGAAGCTTTCTTT
TRBV19	-	-	TRBJ1-4	CASSALDNEKLFF	TGTGCCAGTAGTGCCCTAGATAATGAAAAACTGTTTTTT
TRBV18	-	TRBD1	TRBJ2-2	CASSSPGQGIHRELFF	TGTGCCAGCTCATCCCCGGGACAGGGGATACACCGGGAGCTGTTTTTT
TRBV11-3	few	TRBD2	TRBJ2-2	CASSPGLAAGGELFF	TGTGCCAGCAGCCCAGGACTAGCGGCTGGCGGGGAGCTGTTTTTT
TRBV29-1	few	-	TRBJ1-2	CSVAQSAYGYTF	TGCAGCGTAGCGCAAAGCGCCTATGGCTACACCTTC
TRBV27	-	-	TRBJ2-2	CATARGFVDTGELFF	TGTGCCACGGCCCGGGGGTTTGTTGACACCGGGGAGCTGTTTTTT
TRBV11-2	-	TRBD1	TRBJ1-1	CASRRTGAVAEAFF	TGTGCCAGCAGGAGGACAGGGGCAGTCGCTGAAGCTTTCTTT
TRBV29-1	-	TRBD2	TRBJ2-1	CSSGASGGYEQFF	TGCAGCTCTGGGGCTAGCGGGGGGTATGAGCAGTTCTTC
TRBV2	-	-	TRBJ2-3	CASSENGVDTQYF	TGTGCCAGCAGTGAAAACGGGGTAGATACGCAGTATTTT
TRBV18	few	-	TRBJ2-5	CASSPPSQETQYF	TGTGCCAGCTCACCACCCAGCCAAGAGACCCAGTACTTC
TRBV29-1	-	TRBD1	TRBJ2-4	CSVDTGGDIQYF	TGCAGCGTTGATACAGGGGGTGACATTCAGTACTTC
TRBV18	few	-	TRBJ2-5	CASSPGDWSQETQYF	TGTGCCAGCTCACCAGGGGACTGGTCTCAAGAGACCCAGTACTTC
TRBV28	-	-	TRBJ1-6	CASSMGLPSPLHF	TGTGCCAGCAGTATGGGACTCCCCTCACCCCTCCACTTT
TRBV7-3	-	TRBD2	TRBJ2-1	CASSLLAGGYNEQFF	TGTGCCAGCAGCTTGCTAGCGGGGGGTTACAATGAGCAGTTCTTC
TRBV9	-	-	TRBJ1-3	CASSVSVPGMSGNTIYF	TGTGCCAGCAGCGTTAGCGTCCCTGGGATGTCTGGAAACACCATATATTTT
TRBV13	few	-	TRBJ2-7	CASSPVRGEQYF	TGTGCCAGCAGCCCCGTAAGGGGCGAGCAGTACTTC
TRBV5-1	-	-	TRBJ2-1	CASSLLGANEQFF	TGCGCCAGCAGCTTGTTGGGGGCCAATGAGCAGTTCTTC
TRBV2	-	-	TRBJ2-3	CASSDGGARDTQYF	TGTGCCAGCAGTGATGGGGGGGCGAGAGATACGCAGTATTTT
TRBV19	few	-	TRBJ2-5	CASSLAVGTQYF	TGTGCCAGTAGTTTGGCGGTGGGGACCCAGTACTTC
TRBV10-3	few	TRBD1	TRBJ2-7	CAISESDRGYEQYF	TGTGCCATCAGTGAGTCCGACAGGGGGTACGAGCAGTACTTC
TRBV11-2	-	TRBD2	TRBJ2-7	CASSLGDSGGPFFSYEQYF	TGTGCCAGCAGCTTAGGGGATAGCGGGGGGCCCTTCTTCTCCTACGAGCAGTACTTC
TRBV19	once	TRBD1	TRBJ1-5	CASSIGQAQYSNQPQHF	TGTGCCAGTAGTATCGGACAGGCCCAATATAGCAATCAGCCCCAGCATTTT
TRBV5-6	-	-	TRBJ2-2	CASSFTYTGELFF	TGTGCCAGCAGCTTTACTTACACCGGGGAGCTGTTTTTT
TRBV5-6	-	-	TRBJ1-1	CASSLNRRLNTEAFF	TGTGCCAGCAGCTTAAACCGGAGATTGAACACTGAAGCTTTCTTT
TRBV13	once	TRBD1	TRBJ2-7	CASSRPPFGTGLPYEQYF	TGTGCCAGCAGCAGACCCCCTTTTGGGACAGGACTCCCCTACGAGCAGTACTTC
TRBV19	once	TRBD2	TRBJ2-3	CASQRRGLAVGTDTQYF	TGTGCCAGTCAAAGGCGAGGACTAGCGGTGGGCACAGATACGCAGTATTTT
TRBV18	-	-	TRBJ2-5	CASSPEKGGKETQYF	TGTGCCAGCTCACCGGAAAAGGGGGGGAAAGAGACCCAGTACTTC
TRBV6-5	-	-	TRBJ2-1	CASSYGSRDGGEQFF	TGTGCCAGCAGTTACGGGTCGCGGGATGGGGGTGAGCAGTTCTTC
TRBV2	-	-	TRBJ2-1	CASKIEIAAEQFF	TGTGCCAGCAAAATCGAGATTGCGGCCGAGCAGTTCTTC
TRBV15	once	TRBD2	TRBJ2-1	CATSRSGLAGRSSYNEQFF	TGTGCCACCAGCAGATCGGGACTAGCGGGGAGAAGCTCCTACAATGAGCAGTTCTTC
TRBV7-8	once	-	TRBJ1-3	CASSFGGKVAGNTIYF	TGTGCCAGCAGCTTTGGGGGGAAGGTGGCTGGAAACACCATATATTTT
TRBV13	-	TRBD2	TRBJ2-7	CASSLVASGGRNEQYF	TGTGCCAGCAGCTTAGTAGCGAGCGGGGGACGAAACGAGCAGTACTTC